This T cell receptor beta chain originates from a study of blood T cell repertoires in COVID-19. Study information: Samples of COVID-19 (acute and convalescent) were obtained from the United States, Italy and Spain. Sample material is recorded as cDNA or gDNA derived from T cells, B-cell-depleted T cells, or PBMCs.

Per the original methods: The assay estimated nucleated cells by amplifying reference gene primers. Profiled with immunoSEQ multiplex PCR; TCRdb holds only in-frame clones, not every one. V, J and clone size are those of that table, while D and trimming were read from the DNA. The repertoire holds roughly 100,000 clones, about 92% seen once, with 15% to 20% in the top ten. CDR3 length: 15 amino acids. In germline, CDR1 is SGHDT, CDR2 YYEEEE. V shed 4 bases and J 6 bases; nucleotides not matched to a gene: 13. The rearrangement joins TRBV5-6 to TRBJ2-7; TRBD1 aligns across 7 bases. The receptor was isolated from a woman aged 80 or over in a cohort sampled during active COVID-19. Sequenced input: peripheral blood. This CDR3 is CASSTPTGRLGEQYF. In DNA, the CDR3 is TGTGCCAGCAGCACCCCGACAGGGCGGCTAGGCGAGCAGTACTTC.